This T cell receptor beta chain derives from a study of a mutant IDH1 vaccine in newly diagnosed glioma. About the research overall: Visits V12 and V13 fell at weeks 35 and 47, respectively.

Time point of the sample: week 35, safety follow-up. Doses consisted of 300 ug of mutant IDH1 20-mer peptide each, paired with topical imiquimod. The data were produced by immunoSEQ multiplex PCR, yet TCRdb's version contains in-frame clones alone and is incomplete. The sample consists of roughly 50,000 clones, approximately 81% of them appearing once. This clone is a singleton in its sample. What it binds is not known. V lost 4 bases to trimming and J lost 1 base, with 14 bases between them. The CDR3 loop spans 16 amino acids. CDR1 SGHRS and CDR2 YFSETQ come from the germline V gene. The rearrangement links TRBV5-1 to TRBJ2-2; D call uncertain. Sequenced here: PBMCs, sampled from a glioma patient whose treatment included an IDH1 peptide vaccine. The receptor's source is a woman aged 18-29 years with glioma. For the CDR3, the DNA is TGCGCCAGCAGCCTCTTTTCTGTGTTGAACACCGGGGAGCTGTTTTTT. It encodes CASSLFSVLNTGELFF.